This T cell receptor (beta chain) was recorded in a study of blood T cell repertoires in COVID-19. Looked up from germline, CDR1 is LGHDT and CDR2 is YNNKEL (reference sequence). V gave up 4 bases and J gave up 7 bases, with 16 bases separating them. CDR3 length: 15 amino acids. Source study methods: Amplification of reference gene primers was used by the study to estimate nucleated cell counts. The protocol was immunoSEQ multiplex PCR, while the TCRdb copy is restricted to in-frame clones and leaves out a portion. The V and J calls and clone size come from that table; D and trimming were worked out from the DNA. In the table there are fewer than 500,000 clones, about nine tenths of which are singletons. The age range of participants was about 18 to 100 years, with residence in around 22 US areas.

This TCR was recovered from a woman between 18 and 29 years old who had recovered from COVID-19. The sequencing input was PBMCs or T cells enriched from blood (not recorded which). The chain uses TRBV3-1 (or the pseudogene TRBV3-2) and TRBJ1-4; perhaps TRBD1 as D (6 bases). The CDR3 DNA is TGTGCCAGCAGCCCAACAGGGATCCTAGGTGAAAAACTGTTTTTT. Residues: CASSPTGILGEKLFF.